This passage covers 9 T cell receptor beta chains from one sample sequenced in a study of blood T cell repertoires in COVID-19. Only in-frame clones appear in the TCRdb table, and some are missing; sequencing was by immunoSEQ multiplex PCR. There are under 500,000 clones in the sample; nearly 90% occur only once, and over 1.5% lies in the top ten. Sequenced sample: PBMCs or T cells enriched from blood (not recorded which). Source of these receptors: a woman between 18 and 29 years old with acute COVID-19.

The V call is TRBV2, the J call TRBJ1-1; D remains unclear. The CDR3 length is 11 residues. Germline V gives CDR1 SNHLY, CDR2 FYNNEI. V was shortened by 8 bases and J by 7 bases, with 11 bases between the two germline ends. The CDR3 sequence: CASADGGEAFF. The CDR3 nucleotides are TGTGCCAGCGCCGACGGAGGTGAAGCTTTCTTT.

The rearrangement uses TRBV9 and TRBJ1-6, with 7 nucleotides matching TRBD1. CDR1 is SGDLS and CDR2 is YYNGEE in the germline V gene. The CDR3 totals 16 residues. The V gene end was trimmed by 0 bases and the J gene end by 7 bases; junction bases not matched to a gene: 7. CDR3 in amino acids: CASSVEGGPRNSPLHF. CDR3 in DNA: TGTGCCAGCAGCGTAGAAGGGGGCCCCCGGAATTCACCCCTCCACTTT.

This clone has at least ten counts. This chain connects TRBV24-1 to TRBJ1-2, with D unresolved. The ends were cut back, 8 bases at V and 8 bases at J, with 17 bases in the middle. Germline values: CDR1 KGHDR, CDR2 SFDVKD. CDR3 length equals 13 residues. Here the CDR3 reads CATKSAGFPGYTF. CDR3 coding DNA: TGTGCCACCAAATCGGCAGGCTTCCCCGGCTACACCTTC.

V usage is TRBV10-2 and J usage is TRBJ2-7; 11 bases map to TRBD1. The CDR3 contains 16 residues. CDR1 and CDR2 (germline): WSHSY, SAAADI. With 3 bases clipped from V and 0 bases from J, the junction kept 4 bases outside the gene matches. The CDR3 sequence: CASSDGTGGHSYEQYF. CDR3 in DNA: TGCGCCAGCAGTGATGGGACAGGGGGACACTCCTACGAGCAGTACTTC.

This chain joins TRBV7-2 and TRBJ1-5, with 11 positions matching TRBD1. J lost 6 bases, V lost 3 bases, and 4 bases had no gene match. The CDR3 runs to 15 residues. The germline V gene encodes CDR1 SGHTA and CDR2 FQGNSA. The CDR3 sequence is CASSLGQGGSQPQHF. CDR3 nucleotide sequence: TGTGCCAGCAGCTTGGGACAGGGGGGTAGTCAGCCCCAGCATTTT.

This clone was counted only a few times. Other DNA sequences in this sample translate to the same CDR3. The rearrangement joins TRBV15 to TRBJ1-2; 8 bases line up with TRBD1. The J segment lost 6 bases and the V segment lost 0 bases, leaving 0 bases of the junction unmatched. The CDR3 consists of 13 residues. CDR1 is LNHNV, CDR2 YYDKDF, per germline (reference sequence). The CDR3, as DNA: TGTGCCACCAGCAGAGACAGGGGGCATGGCTACACCTTC. This gives the protein CATSRDRGHGYTF.

This chain links TRBV11-3 with TRBJ2-1; maybe TRBD1 (6 bases). There are 12 residues in the CDR3. The V and J ends lost 6 bases and 10 bases respectively, with 13 bases between them. Per the germline V gene, CDR1 is SGHNT and CDR2 is YENEEA. The CDR3 sequence is CASSDRNGEQFF. The CDR3 DNA reads TGTGCCAGCAGTGACAGGAATGGGGAGCAGTTCTTC.

The chain combines TRBV19 with TRBJ2-5; the D is unclear. The V end lost 5 bases, the J end lost 0 bases, and 7 bases lay between the germline ends. This CDR3 has 13 amino acids. The germline V gene has CDR1 LNHDA and CDR2 SQIVND (reference sequence). CDR3 DNA sequence: TGTGCCAGTAGTCGGTCGTACCAAGAGACCCAGTACTTC. It specifies CASSRSYQETQYF.

The chain carries TRBV24-1 and TRBJ2-1; D is undetermined. Trimming took off 4 bases at V and 1 base at J, with 13 bases between the two ends. The germline V gene has CDR1 KGHDR and CDR2 SFDVKD. This CDR3 comprises 16 residues. CDR3 nucleotides: TGTGCCACCAGTGACCGTAGATCCTTTTCCTACAATGAGCAGTTCTTC. Protein sequence: CATSDRRSFSYNEQFF.